The text below deals with one TCR beta chain. What it recognizes is unknown. Here immunoSEQ multiplex PCR was the method, and the copy in TCRdb shows in-frame clones only, minus some. The sample holds about 47,000 clones; more than 85% are singletons and the top ten take about 2.3%. This specimen comes from a study of T cells in localized non-small cell lung cancer. V was shortened by 4 bases and J by 3 bases, with 20 bases between the two germline ends. The CDR3 runs to 17 residues. CDR1 and CDR2 (germline): MGHRA, YSYEKL. General observations from the study: Within adjacent lung there appeared a median around 60 of the top 100 tumor clones. There was higher T cell clonality in uninvolved adjacent lung than in tumor, and it was highest there.

The receptor's source is a man aged 35 to 69 with stage II lung adenocarcinoma. This chain links TRBV4-1 with TRBJ2-3; TRBD2 might be the D (7 bases). Source: PBMCs, taken before any cancer treatment. In DNA, the CDR3 is TGCGCCAGCAGCCGGAAGATTGGGGGGGGCAGTACAGATACGCAGTATTTT. It yields the protein CASSRKIGGGSTDTQYF.